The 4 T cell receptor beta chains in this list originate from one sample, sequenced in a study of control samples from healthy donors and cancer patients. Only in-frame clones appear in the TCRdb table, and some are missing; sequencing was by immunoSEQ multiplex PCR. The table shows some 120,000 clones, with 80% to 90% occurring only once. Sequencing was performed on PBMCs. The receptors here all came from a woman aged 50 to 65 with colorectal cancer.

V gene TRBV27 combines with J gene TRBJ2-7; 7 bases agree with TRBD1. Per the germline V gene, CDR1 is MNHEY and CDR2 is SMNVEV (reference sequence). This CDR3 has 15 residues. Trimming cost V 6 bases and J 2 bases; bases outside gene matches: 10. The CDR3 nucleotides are TGTGCCAGCAGCCCTCGGGCAGGGGGTCCCTACGAGCAGTACTTC. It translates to CASSPRAGGPYEQYF.

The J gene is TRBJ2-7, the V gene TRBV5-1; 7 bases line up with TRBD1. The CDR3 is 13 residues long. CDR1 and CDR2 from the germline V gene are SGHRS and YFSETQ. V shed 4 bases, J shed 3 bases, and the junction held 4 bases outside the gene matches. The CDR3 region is CASSRRTGYEQYF. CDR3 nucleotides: TGCGCCAGCAGCCGAAGGACAGGCTACGAGCAGTACTTC. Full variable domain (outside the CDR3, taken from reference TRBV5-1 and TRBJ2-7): KAGVTQTPRYLIKTRGQQVTLSCSPISGHRSVSWYQQTPGQGLQFLFEYFSETQRNKGNFPGRFSGRQFSNSRSEMNVSTLELGDSALYLCASSRRTGYEQYFGPGTRLTVT.

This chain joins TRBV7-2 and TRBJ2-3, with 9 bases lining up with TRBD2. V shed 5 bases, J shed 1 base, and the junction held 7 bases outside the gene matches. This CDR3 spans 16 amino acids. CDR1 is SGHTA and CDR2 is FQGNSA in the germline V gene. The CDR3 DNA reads TGTGCCAGCAGCGGGTACTTAGCGGGGGGCACAGATACGCAGTATTTT. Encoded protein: CASSGYLAGGTDTQYF.

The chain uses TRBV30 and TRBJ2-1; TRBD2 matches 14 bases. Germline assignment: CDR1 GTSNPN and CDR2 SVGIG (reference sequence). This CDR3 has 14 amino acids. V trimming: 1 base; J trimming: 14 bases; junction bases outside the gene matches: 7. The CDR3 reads CAWSAGTSGGLEFF. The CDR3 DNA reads TGTGCCTGGAGTGCGGGGACTAGCGGGGGATTGGAGTTCTTC.